This T cell receptor beta chain was recorded in a study of spatial heterogeneity in lung cancer. Study-level information: Alpha-chain detections were consistently fewer than beta-chain detections among the sequences. Whole-study results and caveats: One measure, the expanded intratumoral alpha and beta TCR count, tracked tumor mutation counts.

Described time point: sample taken at primary tumor resection. TCRdb reprocessed the 5' RACE reads with MiXCR, giving one entry per CDR3 protein. There are under 14,000 distinct CDR3 sequences in the sample; about 8% occur only once, and about 22% lies in the top ten. V was shortened by 0 bases and J by 4 bases, with 10 bases between the two germline ends. CDR3 length: 15 residues. This clonotype was recorded at least ten times. The antigen remains undetermined. This beta chain is an off-target read within a library intended for alpha chains, so its frequency means little. This chain joins TRBV23-1 and TRBJ1-5; unclear D gene. TRBV23-1 is given ORF status, its function remaining uncertain. The receptor's source is a female donor with early-stage non-small cell lung cancer. Sequences were derived from lung tumor tissue, sampled at surgery. The CDR3: CASSQSAAVNQPQHF. CDR3 coding DNA: TGCGCCAGCAGTCAATCCGCGGCCGTAAATCAGCCCCAGCATTTT.